Sequencing of this TCR beta chain was carried out in a study of blood T cell repertoires in COVID-19. Looked up from germline, CDR1 is KGHSH and CDR2 is LQKENI. The CDR3 sequence is 13 residues long. Trimming removed 8 bases at V and 2 bases at J, with 12 bases between. Study processing details: Estimates of nucleated cell counts were drawn from the amplification of reference gene primers. Sequenced by immunoSEQ multiplex PCR; TCRdb stores in-frame clones only, minus some. Clonal size and the V and J genes are those of that table, whereas D and trimming came from the DNA. The table records some 300,000 clones, over 75% of them present only once. Everyone who took part was roughly 18 to 89 years old, and they came from 20 to 25 US areas.

The chain couples TRBV18 to TRBJ2-5; tentatively, D is TRBD2 (5 bases). The clonotype was recovered from a man aged 25 to 40 who had recovered from COVID-19. What was sequenced was PBMCs or T cells enriched from blood (not recorded which). Here the CDR3 reads CASAGGQQETQYF. CDR3 sequence (DNA): TGTGCCAGCGCAGGCGGGCAGCAAGAGACCCAGTACTTC.